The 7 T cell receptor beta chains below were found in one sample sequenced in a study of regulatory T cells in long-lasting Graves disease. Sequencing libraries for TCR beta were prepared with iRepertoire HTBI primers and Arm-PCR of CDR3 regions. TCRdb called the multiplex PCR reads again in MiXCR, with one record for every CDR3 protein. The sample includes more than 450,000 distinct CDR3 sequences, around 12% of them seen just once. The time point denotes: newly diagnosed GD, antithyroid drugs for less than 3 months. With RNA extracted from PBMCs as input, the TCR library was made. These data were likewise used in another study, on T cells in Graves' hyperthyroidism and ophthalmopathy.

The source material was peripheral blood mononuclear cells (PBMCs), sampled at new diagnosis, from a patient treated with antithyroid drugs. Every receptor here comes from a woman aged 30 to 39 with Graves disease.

The CDR3 bases are TGCGCCAGCAGCCGACCTAGGGGACAGGGGATCGCTGGAAACACCATATATTTT. As protein: CASSRPRGQGIAGNTIYF. The rearrangement joins TRBV4-1 to TRBJ1-3; 10 bases align to TRBD1. Germline values: CDR1 MGHRA, CDR2 YSYEKL. The trim removed 4 bases at V and 2 bases at J, leaving 11 bases unmatched. This CDR3 spans 18 amino acids.

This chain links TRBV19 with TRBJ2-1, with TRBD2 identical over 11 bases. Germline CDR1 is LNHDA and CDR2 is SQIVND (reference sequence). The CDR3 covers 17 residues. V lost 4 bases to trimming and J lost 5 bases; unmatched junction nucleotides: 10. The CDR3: CASSTVFGTSGDNEQFF. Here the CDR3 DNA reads TGTGCCAGTAGTACGGTTTTTGGGACTAGCGGAGACAATGAGCAGTTCTTC.

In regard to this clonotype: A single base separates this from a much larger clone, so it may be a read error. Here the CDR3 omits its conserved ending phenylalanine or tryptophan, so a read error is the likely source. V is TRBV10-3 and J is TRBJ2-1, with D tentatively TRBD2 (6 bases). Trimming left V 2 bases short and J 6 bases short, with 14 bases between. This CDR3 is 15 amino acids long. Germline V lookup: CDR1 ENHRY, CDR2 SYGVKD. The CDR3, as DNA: TGTGCCATCAGTGAGGGGGGGAACCCCCCCAATGAGCAGTTCCTC. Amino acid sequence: CAISEGGNPPNEQFL.

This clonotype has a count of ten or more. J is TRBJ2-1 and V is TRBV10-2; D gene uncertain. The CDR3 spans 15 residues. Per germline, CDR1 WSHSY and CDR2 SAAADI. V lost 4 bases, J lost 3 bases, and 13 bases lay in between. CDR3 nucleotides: TGCGCCAGCAGTGGGGCCAGTAGCCACTACAATGAGCAGTTCTTC. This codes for CASSGASSHYNEQFF.

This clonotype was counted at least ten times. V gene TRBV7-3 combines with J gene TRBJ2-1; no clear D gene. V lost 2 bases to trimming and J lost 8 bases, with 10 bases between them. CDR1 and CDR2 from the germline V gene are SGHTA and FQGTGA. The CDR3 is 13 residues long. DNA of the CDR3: TGTGCCAGCAGCTTATCCCCCTCCCATGAGCAGTTCTTC. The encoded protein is CASSLSPSHEQFF.

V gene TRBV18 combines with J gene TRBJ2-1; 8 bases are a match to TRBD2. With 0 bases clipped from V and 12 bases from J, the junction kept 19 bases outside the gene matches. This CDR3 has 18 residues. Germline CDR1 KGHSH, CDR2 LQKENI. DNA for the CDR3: TGTGCCAGCTCACCACCTTTATCGGCGGGAGGACTAGGCTTTGGGCAGTTCTTC. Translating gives CASSPPLSAGGLGFGQFF.

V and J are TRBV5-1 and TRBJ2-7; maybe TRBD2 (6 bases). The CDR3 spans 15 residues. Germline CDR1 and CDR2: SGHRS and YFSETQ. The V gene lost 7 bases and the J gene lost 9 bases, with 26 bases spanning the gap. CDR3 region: CASRTGGTSNVGQYF. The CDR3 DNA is TGCGCCAGCCGAACCGGTGGGACTTCTAACGTAGGGCAGTACTTC.